The T cell receptor beta chain described here comes from a study of CD8 T cells in Susac syndrome. With random hexamers, reverse transcription was performed on roughly 0.5 to 1 ug of RNA. TCRdb used MiXCR to reprocess the immunoSEQ multiplex PCR reads, holding one entry per CDR3 protein. This sample has roughly 130,000 distinct CDR3 sequences, with about 95% found just once. CD8+ and CD4+ T cells circulating in blood were sequenced for TCR beta. Isolation of CD8+ and CD4+ T cells was performed negatively, whereas enrichment of TEMRA cells was done by FACS. The CDR3 spans 14 residues. V lost 1 base to trimming and J lost 3 bases, with 7 bases between them. CDR1 is SGDLS and CDR2 is YYNGEE in the germline V gene.

This receptor was taken from a human donor in good health. Material: CD4+ T cells from PBMCs. The chain employs TRBV9 and TRBJ2-2; the D is unclear. Here the CDR3 reads CASSVIRDTGELFF. The DNA of the CDR3 is TGTGCCAGCAGCGTAATTCGGGACACCGGGGAGCTGTTTTTT.